This TCR beta chain was recorded in a study of blood T cell repertoires in COVID-19. In the study overall: Acute and convalescent COVID-19 samples came from the United States, Italy and Spain. T cells, B-cell-depleted T cells, or PBMCs supplied cDNA or gDNA.

This CDR3 has 15 residues. From germline, CDR1 is ENHRY and CDR2 SYGVKD. The V gene end was trimmed by 6 bases and the J gene end by 2 bases; junction bases not matched to a gene: 6. Source study methods: Reference gene primer amplification gave nucleated cell count estimates. Data came from immunoSEQ multiplex PCR; TCRdb stores just in-frame clones and leaves some out. That table is the source of V, J and clone size, and D and trimming were worked out from the DNA. The table has 100,000 or so clones, around 86% seen once. Material: peripheral blood. The origin of this receptor is a man older than 75 with acute or convalescent COVID-19. The chain uses TRBV10-3 and TRBJ2-1; 8 bases align to TRBD2. CDR3 DNA sequence: TGTGCCATCAGCTCAACTAGCGGAGCCTACAATGAGCAGTTCTTC. It translates to CAISSTSGAYNEQFF.